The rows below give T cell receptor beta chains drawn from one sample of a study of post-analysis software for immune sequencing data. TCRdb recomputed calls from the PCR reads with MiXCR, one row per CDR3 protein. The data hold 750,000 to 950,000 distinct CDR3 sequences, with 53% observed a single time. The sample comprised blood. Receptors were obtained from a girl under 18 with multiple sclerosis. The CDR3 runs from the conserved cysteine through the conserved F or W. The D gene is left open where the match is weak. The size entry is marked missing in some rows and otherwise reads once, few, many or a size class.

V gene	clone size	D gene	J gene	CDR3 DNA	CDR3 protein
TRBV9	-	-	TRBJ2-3	TGTGCCAGCAGCCCAAGCCGACCCGGGCACACAGATACGCAGTATTTT	CASSPSRPGHTDTQYF
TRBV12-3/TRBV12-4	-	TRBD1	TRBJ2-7	TGTGCCAGCAGTCCCCGGGACAGAATCTACGAGCAGTACTTC	CASSPRDRIYEQYF
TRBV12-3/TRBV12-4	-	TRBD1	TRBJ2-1	TGTGCCAGCAGGACAGGGTTGGACAATGAGCAGTTCTTC	CASRTGLDNEQFF
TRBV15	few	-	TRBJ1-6	TGTGCCACCAAATTCGGTCGGATAATGGGTTCACCCCTCCACTTT	CATKFGRIMGSPLHF
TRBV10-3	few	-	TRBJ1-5	TGTGTCATCAGTGATGGGGGCGGCAATCAGCCCCAGCATTTT	CVISDGGGNQPQHF
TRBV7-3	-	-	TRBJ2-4	TGTGCCAGCAGCTCCCTTTCTCGACACCCCATTCAGTACTTC	CASSSLSRHPIQYF
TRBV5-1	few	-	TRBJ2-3	TGCGCCAGCAGGCGGATTAGCACAGATACGCAGTATTTT	CASRRISTDTQYF
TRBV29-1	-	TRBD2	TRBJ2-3	TGCAGCGTTGCCCCCCCCCCAGCGGGAGGGCCCCCAGATACGCAGTATTTT	CSVAPPPAGGPPDTQYF
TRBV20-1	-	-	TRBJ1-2	TGCAGTGCTAGAGATCGGGCGTTGGGCTACACCTTC	CSARDRALGYTF
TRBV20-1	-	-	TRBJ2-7	TGCAGTGCTAGTTTAGCAGCGGAGCAGTACTTC	CSASLAAEQYF
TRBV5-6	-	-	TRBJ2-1	TGTGCCAGCAGCCTCATTCTCTCGCTCTACAATGAGCAGTTCTTC	CASSLILSLYNEQFF
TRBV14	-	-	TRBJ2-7	TGTGCCAGCAGCCAATGGACGGACAGTTTGTCCTACGAGCAGTACTTC	CASSQWTDSLSYEQYF
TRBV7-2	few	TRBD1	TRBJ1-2	TGTGCCAGCAGCTTCAGACAGGGACTCTATGGCTACACCTTC	CASSFRQGLYGYTF
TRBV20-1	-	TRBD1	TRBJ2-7	TGCAGTGCTAGAGGGGGGACAGGACCAGCCAGCGAGCAGTACTTC	CSARGGTGPASEQYF
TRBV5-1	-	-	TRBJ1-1	TGCGCCAGCAGCGTTACAGGGAACGGGAACACTGAAGCTTTCTTT	CASSVTGNGNTEAFF
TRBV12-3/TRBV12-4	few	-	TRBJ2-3	TGTGCCAGCAGTTTAACAGTTCTGGGGTCAGATACGCAGTATTTT	CASSLTVLGSDTQYF
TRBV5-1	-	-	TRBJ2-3	TGCGCCAGCAGCTTAGGAACCCAGCCAGATACGCAGTATTTT	CASSLGTQPDTQYF
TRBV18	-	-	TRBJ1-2	TGTGCCAGCTCACCACCGGGACAAAGGGGCTACACCTTC	CASSPPGQRGYTF
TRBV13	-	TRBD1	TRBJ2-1	TGTGCCAGCAGTCACAGGGGCCTCTCCTACAATGAGCAGTTCTTC	CASSHRGLSYNEQFF
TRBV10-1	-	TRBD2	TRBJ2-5	TGCGCCAGCAGTGACAGCGGGGGAGGTAAGGATGAGCAGTACTTC	CASSDSGGGKDEQYF
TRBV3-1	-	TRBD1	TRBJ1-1	TGTGCCAGCAGCCAAGACTCGACAGGGGGGACTGAAGCTTTCTTT	CASSQDSTGGTEAFF
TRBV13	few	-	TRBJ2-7	TGTGCCAGCAGCTCAAGGGGAATTGGACAATCCTACGAGCAGTACTTC	CASSSRGIGQSYEQYF
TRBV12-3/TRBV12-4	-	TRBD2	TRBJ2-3	TGTGCCAGCAGTTTGCTAGCGGGCGCAGATATGCAGTATTTT	CASSLLAGADMQYF
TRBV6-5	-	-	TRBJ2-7	TGTGCCAGCCAGTCGGGAGATAGTTACGAGCAGTACTTC	CASQSGDSYEQYF
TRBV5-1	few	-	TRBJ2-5	TGCGCCAGCAGTCGATTTGGAGGGGAAGGAGAGACCCAGTACTTC	CASSRFGGEGETQYF
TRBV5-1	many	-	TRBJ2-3	TGTGCCAGCAGCTTGCGGAGCGATACGCAGTATTTT	CASSLRSDTQYF
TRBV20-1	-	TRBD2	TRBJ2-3	TGCAGTGCTAGAGACCAAGCGGGACGGTACAATGAGCAGTATTTT	CSARDQAGRYNEQYF
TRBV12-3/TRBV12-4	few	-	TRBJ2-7	TGTGCCAGCAGTTCGGACATGCAAGCCTACGAGCAGTACTTC	CASSSDMQAYEQYF
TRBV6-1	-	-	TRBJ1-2	TGTGCCAGCAGTGAAGAGGGAGGCTATGGCTACACCTTC	CASSEEGGYGYTF
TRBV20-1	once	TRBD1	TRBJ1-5	TGCAGTGCTTCAGCGGACAGGGAAAAATATAGCAATCAGCCCCAGCATTTT	CSASADREKYSNQPQHF
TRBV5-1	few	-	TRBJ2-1	TGCGCCAGCAGCTTGAGTCAGGCCGCCAATGAGCAGTTCTTC	CASSLSQAANEQFF
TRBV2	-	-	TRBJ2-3	TGTGCCAACAGTGAAGTGGGAACCGGCACAGATACGCAGTATTTT	CANSEVGTGTDTQYF
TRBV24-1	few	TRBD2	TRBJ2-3	TGTGCCACCGGTTCAAGCGGGAGAGGCAGCACAGATACGCAGTATTTT	CATGSSGRGSTDTQYF
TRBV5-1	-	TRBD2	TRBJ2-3	TGCGCCAGCAGCTTGGAGTCTAGCGGGGATACGCAGTATTTT	CASSLESSGDTQYF
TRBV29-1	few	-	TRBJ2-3	TGCAGCGTTGCCAAAGGGGGAACTAGCACAGATACGCAGTATTTT	CSVAKGGTSTDTQYF
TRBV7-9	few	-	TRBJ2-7	TGTGCCAGCAGCCGAGAATCCTTGGGGGAGCAGTACTTC	CASSRESLGEQYF
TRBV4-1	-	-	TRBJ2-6	TGCGCCAGCAGCCAAGAAGGCACAGAGATCTCTGGGGCCAACGTCCTGACTTTC	CASSQEGTEISGANVLTF
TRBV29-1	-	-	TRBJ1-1	TGCAGCGTTGAAGCGGGATCTTCAAACACTGAAGCTTTCTTT	CSVEAGSSNTEAFF
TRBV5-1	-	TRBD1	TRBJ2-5	TGCGCCAGCAGTCCAGGGGGACATCAGCAAGAGACCCAGTACTTC	CASSPGGHQQETQYF
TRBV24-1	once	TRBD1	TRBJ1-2	TGTGCCACCTCACAGGGGCCGGACTATGGCTACACCTTC	CATSQGPDYGYTF
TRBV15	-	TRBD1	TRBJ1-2	TGTGCCACCAGCAGTGGGACAGGGTTTCGAGAGTATGGCTACACCTTC	CATSSGTGFREYGYTF
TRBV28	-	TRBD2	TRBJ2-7	TGTGCCAGCAGCCTGTGGAAGGGGACTAGCGGGAGGAGCTACGAGCAGTACTTC	CASSLWKGTSGRSYEQYF
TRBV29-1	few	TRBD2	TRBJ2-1	TGCAGCGTTGAAGGGGTAGCGGGAGAGTTTAGCTCCTACAATGAGCAGTTCTTC	CSVEGVAGEFSSYNEQFF
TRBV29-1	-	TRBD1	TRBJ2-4	TGCAGCGTTGGACAGGGCCCCTACGTGCAGTACTTC	CSVGQGPYVQYF
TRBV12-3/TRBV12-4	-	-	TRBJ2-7	TGTGCCAGCAGTCCAGATGGGAGGACCTACTACGAGCAGTACTTC	CASSPDGRTYYEQYF
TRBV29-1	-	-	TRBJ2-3	TGCAGCCTGGAGAGTCACTACACAGATACGCAGTATTTT	CSLESHYTDTQYF
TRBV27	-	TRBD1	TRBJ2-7	TGTGCCAGCAGTTCCAGCTGGACAGGTCAGTCCTACGAGCAGTACTTC	CASSSSWTGQSYEQYF